The 4 T cell receptor beta chains reported below all come from one sample, sequenced in a study of OX40 agonist ivuxolimab in advanced cancers. TCRdb's copy holds only in-frame clones and misses some; the assay was immunoSEQ multiplex PCR. The sample records 71,000 or so clones, 90% to 95% being singletons. The source was CD4+ or CD8+ T cells sorted from blood, collected in a trial of the OX40 agonist ivuxolimab. These receptors originate from an adult with an advanced solid tumor such as melanoma, head and neck, liver or kidney cancer.

The chain combines TRBV11-3 with TRBJ1-1; the D gene is possibly TRBD1 (6 bases). Germline values: CDR1 SGHNT, CDR2 YENEEA. V lost 1 base and J lost 0, with 6 bases in between. CDR3 length equals 14 residues. DNA for the CDR3: TGTGCCAGCAGCTTAGGACAGGTGAACACTGAAGCTTTCTTT. The encoded protein is CASSLGQVNTEAFF.

This chain uses TRBV7-8 with TRBJ1-1; no reliable D call. The CDR3 consists of 12 residues. V lost 1 base to trimming and J lost 6 bases, with 6 bases between them. Germline lookup yields CDR1 SGHVS and CDR2 FQNEAQ. DNA for the CDR3: TGTGCCAGCAGCTTAGACGGGGCTGAAGCTTTCTTT. It codes for CASSLDGAEAFF.

This sequence joins TRBV7-9 and TRBJ2-5; possibly TRBD1 for D (6 bases). V gave up 4 bases and J gave up 1 base, with 16 bases separating them. CDR1 and CDR2 from the germline V gene are SEHNR and FQNEAQ (reference sequence). The CDR3 covers 16 residues. The CDR3 loop is CASSSTRTAFQETQYF. For the CDR3, the DNA is TGTGCCAGCAGCTCCACCCGGACAGCCTTCCAAGAGACCCAGTACTTC. Using reference TRBV7-9 and TRBJ2-5 for the parts outside the CDR3, the full variable domain is DTGVSQNPRHKITKRGQNVTFRCDPISEHNRLYWYRQTLGQGPEFLTYFQNEAQLEKSRLLSDRFSAERPKGSFSTLEIQRTEQGDSAMYLCASSSTRTAFQETQYFGPGTRLLVL.

The genes are TRBV18 and TRBJ2-7; 8 bases agree with TRBD2. The ends lost 1 base at V and 5 bases at J; junction bases unmatched: 7. The CDR3 length is 15 residues. In germline, CDR1 is KGHSH, CDR2 LQKENI. In DNA, the CDR3 is TGTGCCAGCTCACCACGAACCCTAGCGGGTAACGAGCAGTACTTC. It translates to CASSPRTLAGNEQYF.